The clone carrying this TCR beta chain turned up a few times. Antigen specificity is unknown. This sample was taken from a study of identical twins. The study's findings and limits: These conclusions were based on statistical analysis (cross-sectional, not following the same donors). Clonotypes of the beta chain that were abundant in cord blood carried fewer insertions (memory repertoires showed none).

Germline V lookup: CDR1 MNHEY, CDR2 SVGAGI. CDR3 length equals 15 residues. With 0 bases removed from V and 4 bases from J, the gap between germline ends came to 10 bases. From the 5' RACE reads, TCRdb called clonotypes with MiXCR, one entry per CDR3 protein. Among around 480,000 distinct CDR3 sequences listed, over 11% were seen once. This sample also appeared in a second study, on yellow fever vaccine responses in identical twins.

The specimen was CD4+ T cells sorted from blood. The V gene is TRBV6-5, the J gene TRBJ2-4; D might be TRBD2 (6 bases). This TCR was sampled from a woman between 18 and 30 years old in good health. The CDR3 DNA follows: TGTGCCAGCAGTTACTCGCAAAGCGGGAAAAACATTCAGTACTTC. Translated, it gives CASSYSQSGKNIQYF.